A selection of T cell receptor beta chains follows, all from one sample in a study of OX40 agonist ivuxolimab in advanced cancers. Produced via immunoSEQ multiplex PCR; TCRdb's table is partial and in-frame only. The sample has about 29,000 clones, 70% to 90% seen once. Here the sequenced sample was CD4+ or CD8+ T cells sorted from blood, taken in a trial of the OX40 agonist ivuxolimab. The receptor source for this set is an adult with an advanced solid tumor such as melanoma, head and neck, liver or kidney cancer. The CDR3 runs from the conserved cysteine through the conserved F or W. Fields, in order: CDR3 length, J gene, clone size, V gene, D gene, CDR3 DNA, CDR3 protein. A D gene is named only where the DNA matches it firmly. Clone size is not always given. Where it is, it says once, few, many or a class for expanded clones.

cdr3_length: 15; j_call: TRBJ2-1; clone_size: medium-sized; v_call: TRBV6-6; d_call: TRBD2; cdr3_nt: TGTGCCAGCAGCTATCTAGGGACTAGCCCTGGTTTGGGGTTCTTC; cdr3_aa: CASSYLGTSPGLGFF
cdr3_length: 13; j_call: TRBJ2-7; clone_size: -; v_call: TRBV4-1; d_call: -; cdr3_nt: TGCGCCAGCAGCCTACAGGGAGGCTACGAGCAGTACTTC; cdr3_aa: CASSLQGGYEQYF
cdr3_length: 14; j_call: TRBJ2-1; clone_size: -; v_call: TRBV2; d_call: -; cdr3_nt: TGTGCCAGCGGCACCAGGAGCTCCTACAATGAGCAGTTCTTC; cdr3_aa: CASGTRSSYNEQFF
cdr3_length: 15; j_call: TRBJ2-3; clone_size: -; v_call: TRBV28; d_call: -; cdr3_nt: TGTGCCAGCAGTTTAGGCCAGGGAAGATTAGATACGCAGTATTTT; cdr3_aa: CASSLGQGRLDTQYF
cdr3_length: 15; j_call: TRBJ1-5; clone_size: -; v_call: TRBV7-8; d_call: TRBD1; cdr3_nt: TGTGCCAGCAGCCCCACGACAGGGGGCGGGATGCCCCAGCATTTT; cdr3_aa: CASSPTTGGGMPQHF
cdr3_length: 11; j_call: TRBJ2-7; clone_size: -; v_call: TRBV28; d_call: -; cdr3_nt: TGTGCCAGCAGTTTAGGGCGCAGGCAGTACTTC; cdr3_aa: CASSLGRRQYF
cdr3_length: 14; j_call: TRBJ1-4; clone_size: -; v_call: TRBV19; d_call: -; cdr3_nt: TGTGCCAGTGGCGGGGAAATGGGGGATGAAAAACTGTTTTTT; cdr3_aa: CASGGEMGDEKLFF
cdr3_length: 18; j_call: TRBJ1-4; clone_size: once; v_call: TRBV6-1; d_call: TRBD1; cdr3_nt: TGTGCCAGCAGTGAAAGGAGGCAGGGGGAATCGACGTTGGGAAAACTGTTTTTT; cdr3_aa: CASSERRQGESTLGKLFF
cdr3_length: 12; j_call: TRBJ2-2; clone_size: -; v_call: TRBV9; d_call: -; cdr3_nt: TGTGCCAGCAGCATCAACACCGGGGAGCTGTTTTTT; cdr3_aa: CASSINTGELFF
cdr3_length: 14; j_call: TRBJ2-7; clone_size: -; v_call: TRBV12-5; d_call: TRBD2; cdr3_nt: TGTGCTAGTGGTGGCCTAGCGGGAGTTTACGAGCAGTACTTC; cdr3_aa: CASGGLAGVYEQYF
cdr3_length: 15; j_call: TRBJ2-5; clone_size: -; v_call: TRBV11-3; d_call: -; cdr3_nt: TGTGCCAGCAGCTTAGGGGACTTGAGAAAAGAGACCCAGTACTTC; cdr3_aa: CASSLGDLRKETQYF
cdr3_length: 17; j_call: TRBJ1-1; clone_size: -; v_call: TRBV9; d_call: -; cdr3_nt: TGTGCCAGCAGCGTAGAGTTACAGGGTAGGGATCCGACTGAAGCTTTCTTT; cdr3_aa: CASSVELQGRDPTEAFF
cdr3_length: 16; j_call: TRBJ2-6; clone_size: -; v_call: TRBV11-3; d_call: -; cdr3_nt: TGTGCCAGCAGAACCCTGGGTGGGGCTGGGGCCAACGTCCTGACTTTC; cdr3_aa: CASRTLGGAGANVLTF
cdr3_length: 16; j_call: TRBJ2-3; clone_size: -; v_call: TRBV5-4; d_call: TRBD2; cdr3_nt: TGTGCCAGCAGCTCGGGGACTAGCGCGAGCACAGATACGCAGTATTTT; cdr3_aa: CASSSGTSASTDTQYF
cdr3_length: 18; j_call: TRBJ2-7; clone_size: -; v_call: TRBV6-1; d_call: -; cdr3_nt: TGTGCCAGCAGTGAACCTCCGTTTCCCAGGGGAGGCTCCTACGAGCAGTACTTC; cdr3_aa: CASSEPPFPRGGSYEQYF
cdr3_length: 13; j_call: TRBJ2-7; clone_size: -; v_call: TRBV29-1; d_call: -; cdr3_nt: TGCAGCGTTGAAGTTCACGACAGTTACGAGCAGTACTTC; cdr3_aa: CSVEVHDSYEQYF
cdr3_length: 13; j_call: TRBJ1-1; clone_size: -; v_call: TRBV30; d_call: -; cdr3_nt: TGTGCCTGGAGTCTAGGGGCCGGCACTGAAGCTTTCTTT; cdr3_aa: CAWSLGAGTEAFF
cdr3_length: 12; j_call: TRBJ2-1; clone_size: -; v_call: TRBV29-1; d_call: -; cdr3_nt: TGCAGCGCCACACCCCCCCCCAGAGAGCAGTTCTTC; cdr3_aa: CSATPPPREQFF
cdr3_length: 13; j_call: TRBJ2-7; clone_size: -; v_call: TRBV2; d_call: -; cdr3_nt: TGTGCCAGCAGTGAAAGCAGTTACAACGAGCAGTACTTC; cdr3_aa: CASSESSYNEQYF
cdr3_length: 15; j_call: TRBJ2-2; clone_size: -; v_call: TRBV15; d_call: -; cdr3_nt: TGTGCCACCAGCAGGGTGACTAGGTACTCCGGGGAGCTGTTTTTT; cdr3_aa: CATSRVTRYSGELFF
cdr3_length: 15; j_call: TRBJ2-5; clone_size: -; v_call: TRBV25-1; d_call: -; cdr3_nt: TGTGCCAGCAGTGAATCCGTAACGGGGCTGGAGACCCAGTACTTC; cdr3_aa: CASSESVTGLETQYF
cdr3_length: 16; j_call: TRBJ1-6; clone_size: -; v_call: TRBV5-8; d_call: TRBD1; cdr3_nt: TGTGCCAGCAGCTGGGGGACAGGGGGCATTGATTCACCCCTCCACTTT; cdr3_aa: CASSWGTGGIDSPLHF
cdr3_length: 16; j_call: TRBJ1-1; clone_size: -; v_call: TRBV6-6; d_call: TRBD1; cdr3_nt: TGTGCCAGCAGCTCGGACAGGGGGCCGTTTATCACTGAAGCTTTCTTT; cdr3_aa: CASSSDRGPFITEAFF
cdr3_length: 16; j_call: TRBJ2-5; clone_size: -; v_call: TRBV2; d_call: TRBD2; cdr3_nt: TGTGCCAGCAGTGATCGTCGGGGGGGCCCTCAAGAGACCCAGTACTTC; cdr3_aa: CASSDRRGGPQETQYF
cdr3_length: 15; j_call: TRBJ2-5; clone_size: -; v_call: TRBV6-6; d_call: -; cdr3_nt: TGTGCCAGCAGTTACACCGGGACCCACGGGGAGACCCAGTACTTC; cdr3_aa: CASSYTGTHGETQYF
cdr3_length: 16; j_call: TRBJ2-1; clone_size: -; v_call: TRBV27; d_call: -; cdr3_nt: TGTGCCAGCAGTCCGCCAGACAGGCTGCGCTACAATGAGCAGTTCTTC; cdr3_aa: CASSPPDRLRYNEQFF
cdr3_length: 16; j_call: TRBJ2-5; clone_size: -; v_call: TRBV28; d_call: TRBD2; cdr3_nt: TGTGCCAGCAGTGAACCGGGACTAGCGGTCCAAGAGACCCAGTACTTC; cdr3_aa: CASSEPGLAVQETQYF
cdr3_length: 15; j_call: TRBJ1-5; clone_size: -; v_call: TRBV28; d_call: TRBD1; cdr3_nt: TGTGCCAGCAGCCCGGACAGGGGGCACAATCAGCCCCAGCATTTT; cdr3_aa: CASSPDRGHNQPQHF
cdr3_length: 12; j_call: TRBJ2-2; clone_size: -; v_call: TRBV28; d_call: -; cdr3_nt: TGTGCCAGCAGGTTCCCGGGGGGGGAGCTGTTTTTT; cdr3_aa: CASRFPGGELFF
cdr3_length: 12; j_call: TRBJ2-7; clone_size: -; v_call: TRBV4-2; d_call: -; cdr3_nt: TGTGCCAGCACCCCCAACGGCTACGAGCAGTACTTC; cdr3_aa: CASTPNGYEQYF
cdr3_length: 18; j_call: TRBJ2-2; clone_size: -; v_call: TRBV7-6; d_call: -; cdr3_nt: TGTGCCAGCAGCTTAGCACGCGGACAGACCCCGAACACCGGGGAGCTGTTTTTT; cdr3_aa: CASSLARGQTPNTGELFF
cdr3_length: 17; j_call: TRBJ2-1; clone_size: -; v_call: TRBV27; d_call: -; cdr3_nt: TGTGCCAGCAGTTTTTCTTCTTGGGGGAGCTCCTACAATGAGCAGTTCTTC; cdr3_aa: CASSFSSWGSSYNEQFF
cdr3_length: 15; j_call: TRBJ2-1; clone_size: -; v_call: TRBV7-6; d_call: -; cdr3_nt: TGTGCCAGCAGCTTAGTGGTGGGGACGAACAATGAGCAGTTCTTC; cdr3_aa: CASSLVVGTNNEQFF
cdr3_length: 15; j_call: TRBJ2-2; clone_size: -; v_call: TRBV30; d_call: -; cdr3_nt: TGTGCCTGGAGTGACCCGAGACTAAACACCGGGGAGCTGTTTTTT; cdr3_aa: CAWSDPRLNTGELFF
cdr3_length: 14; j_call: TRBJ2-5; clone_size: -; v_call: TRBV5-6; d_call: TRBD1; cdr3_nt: TGTGCCAGCAGCTTGGGACAGGGCGGTGCGACCCAGTACTTC; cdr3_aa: CASSLGQGGATQYF
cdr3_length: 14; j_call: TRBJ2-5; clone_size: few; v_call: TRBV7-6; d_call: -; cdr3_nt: TGTGCCAGCAGCTTAGCTGGAGCTCAAGAGACCCAGTACTTC; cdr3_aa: CASSLAGAQETQYF
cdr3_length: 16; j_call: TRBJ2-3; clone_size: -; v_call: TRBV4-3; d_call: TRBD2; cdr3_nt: TGCGCCAGCAGCCAAACCCTAGCGGGACGCACAGATACGCAGTATTTT; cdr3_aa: CASSQTLAGRTDTQYF
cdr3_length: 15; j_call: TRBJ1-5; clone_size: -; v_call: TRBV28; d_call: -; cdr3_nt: TGTGCCAGCAGTTATCAGGGAAAGCCTAATCAGCCCCAGCATTTT; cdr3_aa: CASSYQGKPNQPQHF
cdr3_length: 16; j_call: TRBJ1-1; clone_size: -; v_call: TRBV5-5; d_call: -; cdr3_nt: TGTGCCAGCAGCTCCGGACTGACTTTCATGAACACTGAAGCTTTCTTT; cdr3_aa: CASSSGLTFMNTEAFF
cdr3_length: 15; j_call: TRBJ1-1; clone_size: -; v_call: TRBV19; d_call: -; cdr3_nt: TGTGCCAGTAGACGCACTTCGTGGGGGAACACTGAAGCTTTCTTT; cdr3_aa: CASRRTSWGNTEAFF
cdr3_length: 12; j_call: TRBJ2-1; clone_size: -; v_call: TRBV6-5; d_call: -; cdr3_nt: TGTGCCAGCAGAGACGGACTTAGTGAGCAGTTCTTC; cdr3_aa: CASRDGLSEQFF
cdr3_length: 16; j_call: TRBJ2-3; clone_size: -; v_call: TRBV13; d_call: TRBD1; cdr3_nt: TGTGCCAGCAGCTTTAGACCGGACAGGGATCCAGATACGCAGTATTTT; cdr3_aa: CASSFRPDRDPDTQYF
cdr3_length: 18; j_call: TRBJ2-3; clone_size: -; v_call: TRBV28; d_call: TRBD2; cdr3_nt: TGTGCCAGCAGTTCCCCGGGACTAGCGGGTCCCACCACAGATACGCAGTATTTT; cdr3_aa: CASSSPGLAGPTTDTQYF
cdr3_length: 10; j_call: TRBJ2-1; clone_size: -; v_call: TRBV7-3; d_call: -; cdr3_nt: TGTGCCAGCAATCCTCCGGGGCAGTTCTTC; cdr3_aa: CASNPPGQFF